This passage covers 30 T cell receptor beta chains from one sample sequenced in a study of T cell clusters in autoimmune cytopenias. TRB was amplified from around 250 ng of peripheral blood genomic DNA per sample. Multiplex touch-down PCR amplified TRB using TRB-A and TRB-B pools in one tube. After re-calling the multiplex PCR reads, TCRdb lists one entry per CDR3 protein, DNA absent. The listing records some 11,000 distinct CDR3 sequences. The material sequenced was peripheral blood. Every receptor here comes from a human donor with an autoimmune cytopenia or autoimmune hepatitis (not recorded which).

The chain uses TRBV6-6 and TRBJ1-6; TCRdb designates TRBD1, a call that cannot be tested without DNA. Germline values: CDR1 MNHNY, CDR2 SVGAGI (reference sequence). CDR3 size: 15 residues. The CDR3 is CASSYSQGTNSPLHF.

The CDR3 loop is CASTEPGERYEQYF. The chain links TRBV12-3 or TRBV12-4 to TRBJ2-7; TCRdb gives TRBD1 as the D gene, but with no DNA this cannot be confirmed. This CDR3 is built from 14 residues.

J is TRBJ2-7 and V is TRBV29-1; TCRdb returns TRBD2, unconfirmable since there is no DNA. The CDR3 length is 15 residues. Germline V CDR1 and CDR2: SQVTM, ANQGSEA. The CDR3 loop is CSVELSGTNSYEQYF.

In terms of frequency, this clonotype is medium-sized. The CDR3 loop is CASSIGGFSGANVLTF. The chain links TRBV19 to TRBJ2-6; there is no DNA to check the TCRdb D call of TRBD1. CDR1 and CDR2 from the germline V gene are LNHDA and SQIVND (reference sequence). The CDR3 runs to 16 residues.

This clonotype registers medium-sized by frequency. V usage is TRBV15 and J usage is TRBJ2-5. The CDR3 extends over 12 amino acids. CDR1 and CDR2 (germline): LNHNV, YYDKDF (reference sequence). The CDR3 loop reads CATSPGQETQYF.

V and J are TRBV18 and TRBJ1-1; without DNA, the TCRdb call of TRBD1 cannot be checked. This CDR3 contains 15 residues. CDR1 KGHSH and CDR2 LQKENI come from the germline V gene. CDR3 in amino acids: CASSPTALLNTEAFF.

This clonotype is medium-sized by frequency. The chain is built from TRBV6-1 and TRBJ2-3; the D call of TRBD2 rests on TCRdb alone, since no DNA is present to check it. CDR1 is MNHNS, CDR2 SASEGT, per germline. The CDR3 totals 15 residues. The CDR3 loop reads CASSEEVAGVGTQYF.

The chain uses TRBV6-5 and TRBJ2-1; TCRdb selects TRBD1, and the lack of DNA leaves this call unchecked. The CDR3 extends over 15 amino acids. The germline gives CDR1 MNHEY, CDR2 SVGAGI. CDR3 protein: CASRTGGSSYNEQFF.

The chain carries TRBV6-5 and TRBJ1-2; the TCRdb call, TRBD1, lacks DNA for checking. Germline values: CDR1 MNHEY, CDR2 SVGAGI. This CDR3 is built from 13 residues. CDR3 region: CASGTDRAYGYTF.

This chain uses TRBV30 with TRBJ1-5. Germline CDR1 is GTSNPN and CDR2 is SVGIG (reference sequence). The CDR3 covers 13 residues. This chain's CDR3 is CAWSEGRPQPQHF.

V is TRBV5-6 and J is TRBJ2-1. Germline V gene data show CDR1 as SGHDT and CDR2 as YYEEEE. The length of the CDR3 is 15 residues. This CDR3 is CASSLVGRPYNEQFF.

The chain has TRBV6-1 and TRBJ1-4. The CDR3 covers 15 residues. Germline CDR1 reads MNHNS; CDR2 reads SASEGT. The CDR3 loop is CASNRRWIENEKLFF.

This chain joins TRBV29-1 and TRBJ2-3; TCRdb proposes TRBD2, but this gene call is untestable without DNA. Germline V gene data show CDR1 as SQVTM and CDR2 as ANQGSEA. CDR3 length: 15 amino acids. CDR3 residues: CSVKGTSGGTDTQYF.

This chain links TRBV6-5 with TRBJ2-1; the TCRdb call, TRBD1, lacks DNA for checking. The CDR3 length is 12 residues. Germline V gene data show CDR1 as MNHEY and CDR2 as SVGAGI. The CDR3 region is CASSPTRQGELF.

The chain carries TRBV18 and TRBJ1-4; the TCRdb call, TRBD1, lacks DNA for checking. CDR3 length: 14 amino acids. CDR1 and CDR2 (germline): KGHSH, LQKENI. CDR3: CATKRTGDNEKLFF.

The V gene is TRBV13, the J gene TRBJ2-7; TCRdb reports TRBD1, a call that lacks DNA to check it against. The CDR3 is 15 residues long. Germline CDR1 reads PRHDT; CDR2 reads FYEKMQ (reference sequence). CDR3 loop: CASSADRGSSYEQYF. The full variable domain, completed using reference TRBV13 and TRBJ2-7, is AAGVIQSPRHLIKEKRETATLKCYPIPRHDTVYWYQQGPGQDPQFLISFYEKMQSDKGSIPDRFSAQQFSDYHSELNMSSLELGDSALYFCASSADRGSSYEQYFGPGTRLTVT.

This clonotype is identified as medium-sized from frequency. CDR3 sequence reads: CSVVSQLKNEQFF. V gene TRBV29-1 combines with J gene TRBJ2-1. Germline CDR1 is SQVTM and CDR2 is ANQGSEA. CDR3 size: 13 residues.

The chain combines TRBV6-1 with TRBJ2-3; the TRBD1 assignment by TCRdb is unverifiable without DNA. Looked up from germline, CDR1 is MNHNS and CDR2 is SASEGT. The CDR3 is made up of 16 amino acids. The CDR3 is CASSEARGFSTDTQYF.

The gene calls are TRBV6-2 or TRBV6-3 and TRBJ1-2. Germline loops: CDR1 MNHEY, CDR2 SVGEGT. This CDR3 has 11 residues. The CDR3 sequence: CASSWTYGYTF.

The CDR3 protein is CASSPGLGGLFF. V gene TRBV12-3 or TRBV12-4 combines with J gene TRBJ2-1; TCRdb indicates TRBD2, and absent DNA this call remains unverified. This CDR3 has 12 residues.

The J gene is TRBJ2-7, the V gene TRBV6-2 or TRBV6-3; TCRdb lists TRBD1, though no DNA is available to test this call. This CDR3 is built from 14 residues. CDR1 is MNHEY, CDR2 SVGEGT, per germline. The CDR3 loop is CASSITGSVDEQYF.

The chain recombines TRBV19 with TRBJ1-6. Germline lookup yields CDR1 LNHDA and CDR2 SQIVND (reference sequence). This CDR3 region has 15 residues. CDR3 residues: CASSIYGVDNSPLHF.

Judged by frequency, this clonotype is medium-sized (0.01 to 0.1%). This sequence joins TRBV19 and TRBJ2-1; TCRdb gives TRBD1 as the D gene, but with no DNA this cannot be confirmed. The length of the CDR3 is 15 residues. The germline gives CDR1 LNHDA, CDR2 SQIVND (reference sequence). CDR3 loop: CASSNRGASYNEQFF.

V and J are TRBV6-4 and TRBJ2-3; TCRdb indicates TRBD2, and absent DNA this call remains unverified. Germline V CDR1 and CDR2: MRHNA, SNTAGT. CDR3 size: 15 residues. CDR3 loop: CASSPNSGRRGTQYF.

V and J are TRBV2 and TRBJ2-6. In germline, CDR1 is SNHLY, CDR2 FYNNEI. The CDR3 has 14 residues. CDR3: CASSDPGGANVLTF. Supplemented by reference TRBV2 and TRBJ2-6, the full variable domain reads EPEVTQTPSHQVTQMGQEVILRCVPISNHLYFYWYRQILGQKVEFLVSFYNNEISEKSEIFDDQFSVERPDGSNFTLKIRSTKLEDSAMYFCASSDPGGANVLTFGAGSRLTVL.

The chain combines TRBV5-4 with TRBJ2-3. The CDR3 has 12 amino acids. Germline CDR1 SGHNT, CDR2 YYREEE (reference sequence). The CDR3: CASSLSTDTQYF.

This clonotype ranks as medium-sized (0.01 to 0.1%) in terms of frequency. The CDR3: CASRVTSGRHDEQFF. The V gene is TRBV19, the J gene TRBJ2-1; without DNA, the TCRdb call of TRBD2 cannot be checked. The CDR3 runs to 15 residues. Germline lookup yields CDR1 LNHDA and CDR2 SQIVND (reference sequence).

V is TRBV19 and J is TRBJ1-1; as DNA is missing, the TRBD1 call by TCRdb cannot be tested. The CDR3 contains 17 residues. Germline CDR1 and CDR2: LNHDA and SQIVND (reference sequence). CDR3: CASSIDSGQGINSKAFF.

This clonotype counts as medium-sized by frequency. The J gene is TRBJ2-7, the V gene TRBV19; TCRdb names TRBD1, which stays unverified in the absence of DNA. This CDR3 has 13 residues. Germline lookup yields CDR1 LNHDA and CDR2 SQIVND (reference sequence). The CDR3 sequence is CASSRTVGGEQYF.

This clonotype is deemed medium-sized by its frequency. V gene TRBV11-1 combines with J gene TRBJ2-1; TCRdb returns TRBD2, unconfirmable since there is no DNA. The germline V gene encodes CDR1 SGHAT and CDR2 FQDESV (reference sequence). The CDR3 covers 15 residues. CDR3 sequence reads: CASSSKLAMHNEQFF.